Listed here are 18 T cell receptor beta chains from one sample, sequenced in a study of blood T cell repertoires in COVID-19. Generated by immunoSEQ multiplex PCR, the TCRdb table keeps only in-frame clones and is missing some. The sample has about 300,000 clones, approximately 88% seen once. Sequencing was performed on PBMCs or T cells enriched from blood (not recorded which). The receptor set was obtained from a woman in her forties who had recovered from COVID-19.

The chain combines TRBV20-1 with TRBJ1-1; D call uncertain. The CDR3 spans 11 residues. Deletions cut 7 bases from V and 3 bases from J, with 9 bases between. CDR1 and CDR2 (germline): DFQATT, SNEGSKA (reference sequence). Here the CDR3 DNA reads TGCAGTGTAGTTGGTCACACTGAAGCTTTCTTT. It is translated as CSVVGHTEAFF.

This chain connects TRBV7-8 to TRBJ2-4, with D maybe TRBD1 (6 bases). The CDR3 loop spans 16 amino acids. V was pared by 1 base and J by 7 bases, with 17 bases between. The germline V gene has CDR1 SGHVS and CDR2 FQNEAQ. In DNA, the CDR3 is TGTGCCAGCAGCTTAGGCCGCAGGGGCGCCGGGAACATTCAGTACTTC. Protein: CASSLGRRGAGNIQYF.

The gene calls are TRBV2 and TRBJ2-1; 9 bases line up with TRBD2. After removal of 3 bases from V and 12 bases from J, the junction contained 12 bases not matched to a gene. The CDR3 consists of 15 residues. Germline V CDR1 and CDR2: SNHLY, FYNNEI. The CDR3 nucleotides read TGTGCCAGCAGTGATTATCGCGGGGGGGCCCCCGGGCAGTTCTTC. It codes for CASSDYRGGAPGQFF.

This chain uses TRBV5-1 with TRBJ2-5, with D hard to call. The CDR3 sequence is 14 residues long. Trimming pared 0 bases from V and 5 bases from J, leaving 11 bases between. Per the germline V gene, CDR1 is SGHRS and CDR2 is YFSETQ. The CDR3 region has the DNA TGCGCCAGCAGCTTGGTGGGCTTCGAGGAGACCCAGTACTTC. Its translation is CASSLVGFEETQYF.

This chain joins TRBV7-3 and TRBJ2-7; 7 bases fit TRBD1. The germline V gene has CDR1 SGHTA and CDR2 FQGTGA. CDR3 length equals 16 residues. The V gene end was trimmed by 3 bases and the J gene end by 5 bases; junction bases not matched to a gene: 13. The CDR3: CASSLGNHRGFDEQYF. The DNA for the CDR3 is TGTGCCAGCAGCTTGGGGAACCACAGGGGTTTCGACGAGCAGTACTTC.

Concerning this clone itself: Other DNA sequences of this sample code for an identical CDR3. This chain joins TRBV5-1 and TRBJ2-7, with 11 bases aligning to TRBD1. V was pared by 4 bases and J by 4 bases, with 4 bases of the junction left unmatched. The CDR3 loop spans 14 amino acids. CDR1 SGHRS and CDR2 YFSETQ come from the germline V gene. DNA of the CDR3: TGCGCCAGCAGCCTCGGACAGGGGGCGTACGAGCAGTACTTC. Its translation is CASSLGQGAYEQYF.

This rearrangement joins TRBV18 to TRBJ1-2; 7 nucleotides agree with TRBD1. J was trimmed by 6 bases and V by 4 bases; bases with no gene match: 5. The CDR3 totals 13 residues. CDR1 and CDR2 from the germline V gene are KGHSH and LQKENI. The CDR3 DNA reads TGTGCCAGCTCACTAGGACAGGACCATGGCTACACCTTC. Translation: CASSLGQDHGYTF.

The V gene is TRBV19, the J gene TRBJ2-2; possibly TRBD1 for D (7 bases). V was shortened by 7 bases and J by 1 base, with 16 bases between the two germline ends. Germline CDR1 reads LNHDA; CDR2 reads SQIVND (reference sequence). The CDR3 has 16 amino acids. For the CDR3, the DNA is TGTGCCAGTACCCCAGGGGGGCAGGGGAACACCGGGGAGCTGTTTTTT. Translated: CASTPGGQGNTGELFF.

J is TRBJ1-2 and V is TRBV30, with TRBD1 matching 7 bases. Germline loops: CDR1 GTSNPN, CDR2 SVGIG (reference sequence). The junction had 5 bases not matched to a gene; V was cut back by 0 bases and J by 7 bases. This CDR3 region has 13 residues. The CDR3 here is CAWSVKGAIGYTF. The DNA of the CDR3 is TGTGCCTGGAGTGTAAAGGGGGCGATTGGCTACACCTTC.

CDR3 bases: TGTGCCAGCAGTAGAGCAGATACGCAGTATTTT. This encodes CASSRADTQYF. The chain carries TRBV12-3 or TRBV12-4 and TRBJ2-3; unclear D gene. With 5 bases removed from V and 4 bases from J, the gap between germline ends came to 4 bases. The CDR3 is 11 amino acids.

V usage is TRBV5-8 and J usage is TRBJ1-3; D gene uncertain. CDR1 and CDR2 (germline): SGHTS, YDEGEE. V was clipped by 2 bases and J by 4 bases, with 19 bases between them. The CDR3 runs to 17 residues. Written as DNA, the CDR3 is TGTGCCAGCAGCTTTGCCCTTTTTGCAAGAGGGGGAAACACCATATATTTT. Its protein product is CASSFALFARGGNTIYF.

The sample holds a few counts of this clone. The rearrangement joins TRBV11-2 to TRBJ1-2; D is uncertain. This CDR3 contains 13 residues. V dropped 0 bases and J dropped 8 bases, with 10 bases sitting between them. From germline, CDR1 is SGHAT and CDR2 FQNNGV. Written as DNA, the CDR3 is TGTGCCAGCAGCTTAGAAAGGTTCGGGGGCTACACCTTC. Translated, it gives CASSLERFGGYTF.

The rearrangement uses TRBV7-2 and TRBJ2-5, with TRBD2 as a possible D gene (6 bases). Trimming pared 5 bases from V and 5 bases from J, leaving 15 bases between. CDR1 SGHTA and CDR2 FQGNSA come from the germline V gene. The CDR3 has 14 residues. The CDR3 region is CASSLGRSTETQYF. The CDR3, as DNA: TGTGCCAGCAGCCTAGGGAGGTCAACGGAGACCCAGTACTTC.

The CDR3 nucleotides are TGTGCCAGCAGCTTTCAGGTGGGCACTGAAGCTTTCTTT. As protein: CASSFQVGTEAFF. The chain has TRBV7-8 and TRBJ1-1; D gene uncertain. This CDR3 contains 13 residues. V lost 3 bases and J 4 bases, leaving 9 bases between the germline ends. The germline V gene encodes CDR1 SGHVS and CDR2 FQNEAQ. Supplemented by reference TRBV7-8 and TRBJ1-1, the full variable domain reads GAGVSQSPRYKVAKRGQDVALRCDPISGHVSLFWYQQALGQGPEFLTYFQNEAQLDKSGLPSDRFFAERPEGSVSTLKIQRTQQEDSAVYLCASSFQVGTEAFFGQGTRLTVV.

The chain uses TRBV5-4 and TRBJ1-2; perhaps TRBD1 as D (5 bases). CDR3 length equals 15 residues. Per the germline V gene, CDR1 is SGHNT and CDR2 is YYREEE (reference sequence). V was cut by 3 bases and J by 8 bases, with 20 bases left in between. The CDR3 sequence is CASSSGSTVGSGYTF. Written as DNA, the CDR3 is TGTGCCAGCAGCTCAGGTTCGACAGTTGGCAGCGGCTACACCTTC.

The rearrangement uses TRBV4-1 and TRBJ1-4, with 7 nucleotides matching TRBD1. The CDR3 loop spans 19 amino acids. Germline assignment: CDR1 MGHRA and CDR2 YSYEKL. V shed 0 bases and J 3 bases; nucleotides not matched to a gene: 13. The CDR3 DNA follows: TGCGCCAGCAGCCAAGATGAGGTGGGCAGGGGGTGGGCTAATGAAAAACTGTTTTTT. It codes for CASSQDEVGRGWANEKLFF.

The DNA of the CDR3 is TGTGCCAGCAGCCCCTGGGACAGGGGAAATTCACCCCTCCACTTT. Translating gives CASSPWDRGNSPLHF. The rearrangement joins TRBV7-6 to TRBJ1-6; 10 nucleotides match TRBD1. J gave up 7 bases and V 5 bases, and 5 bases lay outside the gene matches. In germline, CDR1 is SGHVS, CDR2 FNYEAQ. This CDR3 contains 15 residues.

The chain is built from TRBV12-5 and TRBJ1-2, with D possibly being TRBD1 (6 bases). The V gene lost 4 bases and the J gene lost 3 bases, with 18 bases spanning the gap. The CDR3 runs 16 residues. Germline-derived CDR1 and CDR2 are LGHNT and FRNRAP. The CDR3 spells CASGSSPRGTDYGYTF. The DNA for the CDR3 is TGTGCTAGTGGTTCCTCCCCCAGGGGAACGGACTATGGCTACACCTTC.